This TCR beta chain was obtained from a study of blood T cell repertoires in COVID-19. Study as a whole: Sites in the United States, Italy and Spain provided acute and convalescent COVID-19 samples. T cells, B-cell-depleted T cells, or PBMCs provided the cDNA or gDNA that served as material.

Profiling relied on immunoSEQ multiplex PCR, and the TCRdb table lists in-frame clones only, not all of them. The table has approximately 160,000 clones, 75% to 90% seen once. Clinical history reported by participants formed the basis on which cohorts were assigned. V lost 1 base, J lost 2 bases, and 13 bases stayed unmatched. Looked up from germline, CDR1 is GTSNPN and CDR2 is SVGIG (reference sequence). The CDR3 spans 17 residues. The clonotype was recovered from a woman in her forties or fifties who had recovered from COVID-19. Sequenced sample: PBMCs or T cells enriched from blood (not recorded which). V and J are TRBV30 and TRBJ1-2; 7 nucleotides align to TRBD1. In nucleotides, the CDR3 is TGTGCCTGGAGTGCCAGCCGGAACAGGGGAGTGAACTATGGCTACACCTTC. It translates to CAWSASRNRGVNYGYTF.